The 21 T cell receptor beta chains in this list originate from one sample, sequenced in a study of blood T cell repertoires in COVID-19. The protocol was immunoSEQ multiplex PCR, while the TCRdb copy is restricted to in-frame clones and leaves out a portion. The data contain 230,000 or so clones, roughly 90% of them seen just once; the ten biggest clones take up under 2.5%. Sequencing was performed on peripheral blood. The source of these receptors is a man aged 35 to 55 with active or convalescent COVID-19.

V usage is TRBV19 and J usage is TRBJ1-3; no clear D. The germline V gene has CDR1 LNHDA and CDR2 SQIVND (reference sequence). This CDR3 is built from 14 residues. The germline V and J ends were trimmed by 3 bases and 0 bases, with 6 bases remaining between them. CDR3 coding DNA: TGTGCCAGTAGTATCCTCCTCTCTGGAAACACCATATATTTT. Translated: CASSILLSGNTIYF.

This clone was counted between two and nine times. This rearrangement joins TRBV27 to TRBJ1-2; D might be TRBD1 (6 bases). V lost 3 bases to trimming and J lost 5 bases, with 13 bases between them. Per the germline V gene, CDR1 is MNHEY and CDR2 is SMNVEV (reference sequence). This CDR3 has 14 amino acids. The CDR3 here is CASSFSGTPYGYTF. CDR3 nucleotide sequence: TGTGCCAGCAGTTTCTCCGGGACACCTTATGGCTACACCTTC.

J is TRBJ1-5 and V is TRBV7-2, with 10 bases matching TRBD1. Germline-derived CDR1 and CDR2 are SGHTA and FQGNSA. V shed 5 bases, J shed 2 bases, and the junction held 6 bases outside the gene matches. The length of the CDR3 is 16 residues. DNA for the CDR3: TGTGCCAGCAGCCCAGGCGGGACAGGGGGCAATCAGCCCCAGCATTTT. Its translation: CASSPGGTGGNQPQHF.

The chain carries TRBV29-1 and TRBJ2-7, with D perhaps matching TRBD2 (6 bases). The CDR3 is 13 amino acids. CDR1 and CDR2 (germline): SQVTM, ANQGSEA. The V end was cut by 7 bases, the J end by 4 bases, with 17 bases between. CDR3 loop: CSGSTGGLYEQYF. The CDR3 DNA sequence: TGCAGCGGCTCCACTGGGGGGTTGTACGAGCAGTACTTC.

The chain has TRBV5-1 and TRBJ2-3; 14 bases line up with TRBD2. Germline CDR1 and CDR2: SGHRS and YFSETQ. The CDR3 loop spans 18 amino acids. The junction had 8 bases not matched to a gene; V was cut back by 0 bases and J by 5 bases. For the CDR3, the DNA is TGCGCCAGCAGCTTGGATGCGACTAGCGGGGGGGCCGGAGATACGCAGTATTTT. As protein: CASSLDATSGGAGDTQYF.

The CDR3 protein is CASSPGQGVDTIYF. In nucleotides, the CDR3 is TGCGCCAGCAGCCCGGGACAGGGGGTGGACACCATATATTTT. The chain links TRBV4-1 to TRBJ1-3; 11 positions match TRBD1. V lost 4 bases and J lost 8; bases outside the gene matches: 4. The CDR3 consists of 14 residues. Germline V gives CDR1 MGHRA, CDR2 YSYEKL.

CDR3: CASSEPNRDRGLHTEAFF. The CDR3 bases are TGTGCCAGCAGTGAACCCAACCGGGACAGGGGTTTGCACACTGAAGCTTTCTTT. V is TRBV25-1 and J is TRBJ1-1, with TRBD1 matching 10 bases. This CDR3 has 18 amino acids. The V and J ends lost 2 bases and 3 bases, in that order; junction bases with no gene match: 12. Germline CDR1 MGHDK, CDR2 SYGVNS.

This rearrangement joins TRBV19 to TRBJ1-5; no firm D call. With 2 bases removed from V and 3 bases from J, the gap between germline ends came to 5 bases. The CDR3 sequence is 13 residues long. The germline gives CDR1 LNHDA, CDR2 SQIVND (reference sequence). In nucleotides, the CDR3 is TGTGCCAGTAGTATACAGAACAATCAGCCCCAGCATTTT. Amino acids: CASSIQNNQPQHF.

The genes are TRBV6-5 and TRBJ2-7, with TRBD1 matching 7 bases. This CDR3 region has 14 residues. The ends lost 2 bases at V and 3 bases at J; junction bases unmatched: 4. CDR1 MNHEY and CDR2 SVGAGI come from the germline V gene. The CDR3 nucleotides read TGTGCCAGCAGTTACAGGGGACAGTACTACGAGCAGTACTTC. Residues: CASSYRGQYYEQYF.

The chain recombines TRBV5-1 with TRBJ1-1; no firm D call. Trimming took off 0 bases at V and 1 base at J, with 7 bases between the two ends. The CDR3 consists of 14 residues. Germline loops: CDR1 SGHRS, CDR2 YFSETQ. CDR3 bases: TGCGCCAGCAGCTTGGACCCCGGGAACACTGAAGCTTTCTTT. This sequence encodes CASSLDPGNTEAFF.

The chain couples TRBV4-2 to TRBJ2-6; 7 bases agree with TRBD2. The CDR3 spans 18 residues. CDR1 is LGHNA and CDR2 is YNFKEQ in the germline V gene. V gave up 0 bases and J gave up 3 bases; unmatched junction bases: 8. CDR3 residues: CASSQDGRAPSGANVLTF. The CDR3 DNA reads as TGTGCCAGCAGCCAAGATGGGAGGGCCCCAAGTGGGGCCAACGTCCTGACTTTC.

In its sample, this clone was seen once. The chain links TRBV4-1 to TRBJ2-2; 7 bases map to TRBD2. This CDR3 spans 15 amino acids. The ends lost 4 bases at V and 5 bases at J; junction bases unmatched: 7. CDR1 and CDR2 (germline): MGHRA, YSYEKL. DNA of the CDR3: TGCGCCAGCAGCCCTGGGGGGGAGGAGACCGGGGAGCTGTTTTTT. It specifies CASSPGGEETGELFF.

The chain employs TRBV6-5 and TRBJ2-4; 7 bases map to TRBD1. The CDR3 extends over 14 amino acids. Per the germline V gene, CDR1 is MNHEY and CDR2 is SVGAGI. The trim removed 0 bases at V and 6 bases at J, leaving 2 bases unmatched. The DNA for the CDR3 is TGTGCCAGCAGTTACTCGGGACAGTCAAACATTCAGTACTTC. This translates into CASSYSGQSNIQYF.

The chain carries TRBV27 and TRBJ2-1; D is possibly TRBD2 (6 bases). Trimming pared 3 bases from V and 4 bases from J, leaving 10 bases between. There are 14 residues in the CDR3. CDR1 and CDR2 (germline): MNHEY, SMNVEV (reference sequence). The CDR3 DNA sequence: TGTGCCAGCAGTTTTGGGGGAGGATACAATGAGCAGTTCTTC. This codes for CASSFGGGYNEQFF.

The chain couples TRBV19 to TRBJ1-5, with D possibly being TRBD1 (5 bases). Trimming removed 3 bases at V and 6 bases at J, with 12 bases between. The CDR3 covers 14 residues. CDR1 is LNHDA and CDR2 is SQIVND in the germline V gene (reference sequence). In nucleotides, the CDR3 is TGTGCCAGTAGTATCGGGCCAGGGCCTCAGCCCCAGCATTTT. Amino acid sequence: CASSIGPGPQPQHF.

CDR3 bases: TGTGCCAGCAGCCGGTTCCCCGGGACAGGGGATCAAGAGACCCAGTACTTC. Translation: CASSRFPGTGDQETQYF. The chain joins TRBV7-3 to TRBJ2-5, with 10 bases fitting TRBD1. J lost 2 bases, V lost 5 bases, and 11 bases had no gene match. The CDR3 is 17 residues long. Per germline, CDR1 SGHTA and CDR2 FQGTGA.

The chain couples TRBV9 to TRBJ2-1; the match to TRBD2 covers 7 bases. There are 16 residues in the CDR3. Germline-derived CDR1 and CDR2 are SGDLS and YYNGEE. Trimming took 0 bases from V and 2 from J; bases not matched to a gene: 5. CDR3 region: CASSVDERGAYNEQFF. DNA of the CDR3: TGTGCCAGCAGCGTAGACGAGCGGGGTGCCTACAATGAGCAGTTCTTC.

This chain connects TRBV4-1 to TRBJ1-2; D may be TRBD1 (6 bases). The germline CDR1 and CDR2 sequences are MGHRA and YSYEKL. With 4 bases removed from V and 4 bases from J, the gap between germline ends came to 13 bases. The CDR3 consists of 14 residues. This CDR3 reads CASSPGQIAYGYTF. For the CDR3, the DNA is TGCGCCAGCAGCCCAGGACAGATCGCCTATGGCTACACCTTC.

This sequence joins TRBV10-2 and TRBJ1-5; 7 bases fit TRBD1. V shed 6 bases and J 2 bases; nucleotides not matched to a gene: 7. The CDR3 is 15 residues long. CDR1 and CDR2 (germline): WSHSY, SAAADI. This CDR3 reads CASRDEGAGNQPQHF. The CDR3 bases are TGCGCCAGCAGGGACGAGGGGGCGGGCAATCAGCCCCAGCATTTT.

The chain links TRBV15 to TRBJ1-6; the D is unclear. CDR3 length: 13 residues. The germline V and J ends were trimmed by 0 bases and 7 bases, with 4 bases remaining between them. Germline CDR1 is LNHNV and CDR2 is YYDKDF (reference sequence). As DNA, the CDR3 is TGTGCCACCAGCAGAGACGTCAATTCACCCCTCCACTTT. Encoded protein: CATSRDVNSPLHF.

This chain connects TRBV29-1 to TRBJ1-3, with D possibly TRBD1 on 6 matching bases. Germline CDR1 and CDR2: SQVTM and ANQGSEA. V lost 4 bases and J 0 bases, leaving 16 bases between the germline ends. CDR3 size: 16 residues. This CDR3 is CSVAFSRGSSGNTIYF. DNA of the CDR3: TGCAGCGTTGCTTTCTCTAGGGGGTCCTCTGGAAACACCATATATTTT.